A single sample is the source of the 24 T cell receptor beta chains below, sequenced in a study of blood T cell repertoires in COVID-19. The assay was immunoSEQ multiplex PCR, and TCRdb's table has in-frame clones only and misses some. The data show some 57,000 clones, 65% to 85% seen once. Sequenced: peripheral blood. The receptor set was obtained from a man older than 75 with COVID-19, enrolled during active disease.

This chain connects TRBV9 to TRBJ2-2; 12 bases map to TRBD2. J was trimmed by 4 bases and V by 4 bases; bases with no gene match: 14. This CDR3 has 19 amino acids. CDR1 and CDR2 (germline): SGDLS, YYNGEE. The CDR3 region is CASSKLTSGGPPGTGELFF. CDR3 coding DNA: TGTGCCAGCAGCAAACTTACTAGCGGGGGGCCCCCCGGCACCGGGGAGCTGTTTTTT.

The chain couples TRBV28 to TRBJ2-7; TRBD1 aligns across 8 bases. Germline-derived CDR1 and CDR2 are MDHEN and SYDVKM. The J segment lost 9 bases and the V segment lost 6 bases, leaving 10 bases of the junction unmatched. The CDR3 covers 13 residues. CDR3 sequence reads: CASSQGQGGGQYF. DNA for the CDR3: TGTGCCAGCAGCCAAGGACAGGGTGGAGGGCAGTACTTC.

The genes are TRBV7-2 and TRBJ2-5, with 9 bases aligning to TRBD2. The germline V gene has CDR1 SGHTA and CDR2 FQGNSA. V was pared by 8 bases and J by 6 bases, with 13 bases of the junction left unmatched. The CDR3 runs 15 residues. In nucleotides, the CDR3 is TGTGCCAGCGGCGGGGGGGCAGGGAGTTACAAGACCCAGTACTTC. It translates to CASGGGAGSYKTQYF.

The chain combines TRBV2 with TRBJ2-3; TRBD2 agrees at 8 bases. This CDR3 spans 15 amino acids. From germline, CDR1 is SNHLY and CDR2 FYNNEI. V shed 5 bases and J 0 bases; nucleotides not matched to a gene: 4. This CDR3 is CASSYKRGSTDTQYF. DNA of the CDR3: TGTGCCAGCAGTTACAAGCGGGGGAGCACAGATACGCAGTATTTT.

This CDR3 is CASSLDAGGNSPLHF. CDR3 nucleotides: TGTGCCAGCAGCTTGGATGCAGGAGGTAATTCACCCCTCCACTTT. V and J are TRBV5-6 and TRBJ1-6; D is ambiguous. Germline V lookup: CDR1 SGHDT, CDR2 YYEEEE. The CDR3 length is 15 residues. Between the trimmed V and J ends, which lost 0 bases and 6 bases, there was a span of 10 bases.

The V and J genes are TRBV18 and TRBJ1-5, with D possibly TRBD1 on 5 matching bases. Trimming pared 2 bases from V and 10 bases from J, leaving 15 bases between. The CDR3 consists of 14 residues. Germline lookup yields CDR1 KGHSH and CDR2 LQKENI. The CDR3 protein is CASSPDGARPPQHF. In nucleotides, the CDR3 is TGTGCCAGCTCACCAGATGGGGCCCGCCCCCCCCAGCATTTT.

The rearrangement uses TRBV19 and TRBJ2-7; a possible D gene is TRBD1 (7 bases). The V and J ends lost 8 bases and 0 bases respectively, with 8 bases between them. The germline gives CDR1 LNHDA, CDR2 SQIVND (reference sequence). The CDR3 loop spans 12 amino acids. This CDR3 reads CASQGGSYEQYF. The DNA of the CDR3 is TGTGCCAGTCAGGGGGGCTCCTACGAGCAGTACTTC.

This clone turned up a few times. The genes are TRBV30 and TRBJ2-7; D is perhaps TRBD2 (5 bases). The CDR3 has 12 amino acids. CDR1 is GTSNPN and CDR2 is SVGIG in the germline V gene (reference sequence). Trimming left V 2 bases short and J 6 bases short, with 11 bases between. Here the CDR3 DNA reads TGTGCCTGGAGTATCCCCGAGGGCGAGCAGTACGTC. It codes for CAWSIPEGEQYV.

The gene calls are TRBV7-9 and TRBJ1-1; D is possibly TRBD1 (5 bases). CDR1 is SEHNR, CDR2 FQNEAQ, per germline (reference sequence). There are 14 residues in the CDR3. V was pared by 5 bases and J by 5 bases, with 15 bases between. DNA of the CDR3: TGTGCCAGCAGCCCAGGGACCGGGGGAACTGAAGCTTTCTTT. It encodes CASSPGTGGTEAFF.

The rearrangement joins TRBV14 to TRBJ2-7; D gene unclear. CDR1 SGHDN and CDR2 FVKESK come from the germline V gene. The V and J ends lost 10 bases and 5 bases respectively, with 6 bases between them. The CDR3 is 9 residues long. CDR3 nucleotide sequence: TGTGCCACCGCGGACGAGCAGTACGTC. Translation: CATADEQYV.

This sequence joins TRBV18 and TRBJ1-1, with 8 bases identical to TRBD1. V trimming: 4 bases; J trimming: 3 bases; junction bases outside the gene matches: 4. The germline CDR1 and CDR2 sequences are KGHSH and LQKENI. This CDR3 has 14 residues. The CDR3 DNA reads TGTGCCAGCTCACAAGGACAGGGTGACACTGAAGCTTTCTTT. It yields the protein CASSQGQGDTEAFF.

V and J are TRBV27 and TRBJ1-1; 8 positions agree with TRBD1. The CDR3 runs to 13 residues. V lost 5 bases and J lost 5; bases outside the gene matches: 4. Looked up from germline, CDR1 is MNHEY and CDR2 is SMNVEV (reference sequence). DNA of the CDR3: TGTGCCAGCAGTAGGACAGGGATGACTGAAGCTTTCTTT. Amino acids: CASSRTGMTEAFF.

The chain joins TRBV10-3 to TRBJ1-6, with 7 bases fitting TRBD1. V lost 10 bases to trimming and J lost 9 bases; unmatched junction nucleotides: 15. The CDR3 length is 15 residues. CDR1 is ENHRY, CDR2 SYGVKD, per germline. CDR3 nucleotide sequence: TGTGCCACCGGGGAGCTGGAAGGGGGCGTTTCACCCCTCCACTTT. Its translation: CATGELEGGVSPLHF.

J is TRBJ2-1 and V is TRBV5-1; a weak D match, TRBD1 (6 bases). CDR3 length: 13 amino acids. Germline V gene data show CDR1 as SGHRS and CDR2 as YFSETQ. The V end was cut by 4 bases, the J end by 4 bases, with 9 bases between. Here the CDR3 DNA reads TGCGCCAGCAGCATGCAGGGGTACAATGAGCAGTTCTTC. Amino acids: CASSMQGYNEQFF.

The chain joins TRBV30 to TRBJ1-1; perhaps TRBD1 as D (5 bases). This CDR3 contains 14 residues. V was shortened by 3 bases and J by 5 bases, with 16 bases between the two germline ends. Germline CDR1 reads GTSNPN; CDR2 reads SVGIG (reference sequence). Written as DNA, the CDR3 is TGTGCCTGGAGCCCTCGGGGGTTCGGGACTGAAGCTTTCTTT. Encoded protein: CAWSPRGFGTEAFF.

V and J are TRBV30 and TRBJ1-1; the D gene is possibly TRBD1 (5 bases). CDR3 length equals 13 residues. Germline V gene sequence: CDR1 GTSNPN, CDR2 SVGIG (reference sequence). Trimming pared 3 bases from V and 4 bases from J, leaving 12 bases between. The CDR3, as DNA: TGTGCCTGGAGAACTCGACAGTCCACTGAAGCTTTCTTT. Its protein is CAWRTRQSTEAFF.

This clone was recorded a few times. V is TRBV27 and J is TRBJ1-5, with 9 bases fitting TRBD1. The junction had 6 bases not matched to a gene; V was cut back by 5 bases and J by 1 base. In germline, CDR1 is MNHEY, CDR2 SMNVEV (reference sequence). This CDR3 contains 16 residues. The CDR3 region has the DNA TGTGCCAGCAGTACTACAGGGGGCAGGAGCAATCAGCCCCAGCATTTT. Translation gives CASSTTGGRSNQPQHF.

V is TRBV7-3 and J is TRBJ2-5, with D possibly being TRBD1 (6 bases). Germline V gene data show CDR1 as SGHTA and CDR2 as FQGTGA. The V gene lost 0 bases and the J gene lost 13 bases, with 15 bases spanning the gap. The CDR3 has 13 amino acids. CDR3 DNA: TGTGCCAGCAGCTTAACCTCCTCCGGGACATCGTACTTC. Amino acid sequence: CASSLTSSGTSYF.

This sequence joins TRBV7-8 and TRBJ1-1; 8 nucleotides match TRBD1. Germline V gene data show CDR1 as SGHVS and CDR2 as FQNEAQ. The trim removed 5 bases at V and 4 bases at J, leaving 9 bases unmatched. This CDR3 contains 15 residues. CDR3 protein: CASSAQGALGTEAFF. The CDR3 bases are TGTGCCAGCAGCGCCCAGGGGGCGCTGGGCACTGAAGCTTTCTTT. The full variable domain, completed using reference TRBV7-8 and TRBJ1-1, is GAGVSQSPRYKVAKRGQDVALRCDPISGHVSLFWYQQALGQGPEFLTYFQNEAQLDKSGLPSDRFFAERPEGSVSTLKIQRTQQEDSAVYLCASSAQGALGTEAFFGQGTRLTVV.

This clone was seen a single time. The rearrangement uses TRBV30 and TRBJ1-4, with D possibly TRBD1 on 5 matching bases. Germline V lookup: CDR1 GTSNPN, CDR2 SVGIG (reference sequence). This CDR3 spans 12 amino acids. V was pared by 3 bases and J by 8 bases, with 10 bases between. CDR3 nucleotide sequence: TGTGCCTGGAGCGAAAACAGGGAAAAACTGTTTTTT. Its protein is CAWSENREKLFF.

The chain uses TRBV6-6 and TRBJ1-5; TRBD1 might be the D (5 bases). The V gene's germline CDR1 is MNHNY and CDR2 SVGAGI (reference sequence). V lost 8 bases to trimming and J lost 2 bases, with 13 bases between them. This CDR3 has 14 residues. CDR3 protein: CASGSGSGNQPQHF. The CDR3 nucleotides read TGTGCCAGCGGGTCAGGGTCGGGCAATCAGCCCCAGCATTTT.

The rearrangement uses TRBV9 and TRBJ1-1, with 12 bases identical to TRBD1. After removal of 4 bases from V and 5 bases from J, the junction contained 6 bases not matched to a gene. This CDR3 contains 15 residues. CDR1 SGDLS and CDR2 YYNGEE come from the germline V gene. CDR3 sequence (DNA): TGTGCCAGCAGCCCGGGACAGGGGGCTCTTACTGAAGCTTTCTTT. Protein product: CASSPGQGALTEAFF.

The J gene is TRBJ2-1, the V gene TRBV18, with 9 positions matching TRBD1. V trimming: 1 base; J trimming: 5 bases; junction bases outside the gene matches: 3. The CDR3 extends over 15 amino acids. The germline V gene has CDR1 KGHSH and CDR2 LQKENI. The DNA of the CDR3 is TGTGCCAGCTCACCACTTGACAGGGGGGACAATGAGCAGTTCTTC. Encoded protein: CASSPLDRGDNEQFF.

J is TRBJ1-5 and V is TRBV4-2, with D possibly being TRBD1 (5 bases). Trimming cost V 3 bases and J 7 bases, with 10 bases left between them. CDR3 length: 13 residues. Germline lookup yields CDR1 LGHNA and CDR2 YNFKEQ. CDR3 amino acids: CASSHGGGQPQHF. CDR3 bases: TGTGCCAGCAGCCATGGGGGGGGGCAGCCCCAGCATTTT.